There are a few counts of the clone carrying this T cell receptor beta chain. This sample stems from a study of blood T cells in healthy people across ages. Germline values: CDR1 LNHNV, CDR2 YYDKDF (reference sequence). The CDR3 spans 14 residues. Trimming pared 3 bases from V and 10 bases from J, leaving 16 bases between. With a J-beta primer mix and a sample-barcoded 5' primer, a second PCR ran roughly 6 to 11 cycles. In TCRdb, the 5' RACE reads were re-called with MiXCR into one record per CDR3 protein. The top ten hold 0.65% to 0.75% of the sample, which has more than 900,000 distinct CDR3 sequences, roughly 24% seen once. The sample was also reused in another study, on T cells of mothers and their children.

The chain couples TRBV15 to TRBJ2-4; perhaps TRBD2 as D (7 bases). The receptor was derived from a girl aged 2 to 10 in good health. The specimen was blood. The CDR3 loop is CATSRSREGGIQYF. The CDR3 DNA sequence: TGTGCCACCAGCAGGTCGAGGGAGGGGGGGATTCAGTACTTC.